Each of the 8 T cell receptor beta chains below was sequenced from the same sample in a study of OX40 agonist ivuxolimab in advanced cancers. The library relied on the immunoSEQ multiplex PCR assay. This immuneACCESS table, as held by TCRdb, lists in-frame sequences with V and J called but not all clones. Of the missing ones, under half trace to an unresolved V gene in checked studies; the others have no known cause. This sample gives 40,000 to 50,000 clones in total; approximately 86% of them show up just once. About 12% of the sample lies in the top ten. The sample was CD4+ or CD8+ T cells sorted from blood, taken in a trial of the OX40 agonist ivuxolimab. These receptors all come from an adult with an advanced solid tumor such as melanoma, head and neck, liver or kidney cancer.

This chain joins TRBV29-1 and TRBJ2-1, with D perhaps TRBD1 or TRBD2 (5 bases each). V lost 5 bases and J 9 bases, leaving 11 bases between the germline ends. Germline assignment: CDR1 SQVTM and CDR2 ANQGSEA. CDR3 length: 11 amino acids. The CDR3 reads CSVHYGTEQFF. The CDR3 DNA is TGCAGCGTTCACTACGGGACTGAGCAGTTCTTC.

This clone showed up just a few times. This chain connects TRBV7-2 to TRBJ1-5; a possible D gene is TRBD1 (6 bases). This CDR3 has 15 amino acids. Germline CDR1 is SGHTA and CDR2 is FQGNSA. V was cut by 5 bases and J by 2 bases, with 13 bases left in between. CDR3 in DNA: TGTGCCAGCAGCCAGGGGTGGAGTGGCAATCAGCCCCAGCATTTT. Protein sequence: CASSQGWSGNQPQHF. Supplemented by reference TRBV7-2 and TRBJ1-5, the full variable domain reads GAGVSQSPSNKVTEKGKDVELRCDPISGHTALYWYRQSLGQGLEFLIYFQGNSAPDKSGLPSDRFSAERTGGSVSTLTIQRTQQEDSAVYLCASSQGWSGNQPQHFGDGTRLSIL.

The chain uses TRBV13 and TRBJ2-3; 10 bases line up with TRBD2. Trimming removed 3 bases from V and 3 bases from J; junction bases left unmatched: 3. This CDR3 contains 15 residues. CDR1 is PRHDT, CDR2 FYEKMQ, per germline (reference sequence). CDR3 coding DNA: TGTGCCAGCAGCTTTCCTAGCGGGGGAACAGATACGCAGTATTTT. It translates to CASSFPSGGTDTQYF.

V usage is TRBV10-2 and J usage is TRBJ1-1; D gene ambiguous. The CDR3 runs 13 residues. Germline V gene data show CDR1 as WSHSY and CDR2 as SAAADI. The ends were cut back, 6 bases at V and 0 bases at J, with 8 bases in the middle. The CDR3 loop is CASSWAMNTEAFF. The CDR3 DNA follows: TGCGCCAGCAGCTGGGCCATGAACACTGAAGCTTTCTTT.

This clone was seen just once. The chain links TRBV21-1 to TRBJ1-5. TRBV21-1 is a pseudogene segment. The length of the CDR3 is 16 residues. CDR3 sequence (DNA): TGTGCCAGCACGCCCGGAGGGGCCCATAGCAATCAGCCCCAGCATTTT. It codes for CASTPGGAHSNQPQHF.

The V and J genes are TRBV6-1 and TRBJ1-2, with 7 bases identical to TRBD1. The ends lost 6 bases at V and 4 bases at J; junction bases unmatched: 8. Per germline, CDR1 MNHNS and CDR2 SASEGT. The CDR3 is made up of 14 amino acids. CDR3 DNA sequence: TGTGCCAGCAGCCCCAGGGGGAGCAGCTATGGCTACACCTTC. Translating gives CASSPRGSSYGYTF.

This sequence joins TRBV27 and TRBJ2-7, with 8 positions matching TRBD2. V was clipped by 6 bases and J by 2 bases; unmatched bases: 12. Germline V gene lookup returns CDR1 MNHEY and CDR2 SMNVEV (reference sequence). This CDR3 is built from 16 residues. CDR3 sequence reads: CASRQSTSGAAYEQYF. CDR3 in DNA: TGTGCCAGCAGACAATCAACTAGCGGAGCTGCCTACGAGCAGTACTTC.

This clone was detected only a few times. The CDR3 loop is CASSPGQGWYEQYF. The CDR3 nucleotides are TGTGCCAGCTCACCAGGACAGGGGTGGTACGAGCAGTACTTC. The chain combines TRBV18 with TRBJ2-7, with 9 bases that match TRBD1. CDR3 length equals 14 residues. The V gene end was trimmed by 2 bases and the J gene end by 4 bases; junction bases not matched to a gene: 3. Germline CDR1 is KGHSH and CDR2 is LQKENI.